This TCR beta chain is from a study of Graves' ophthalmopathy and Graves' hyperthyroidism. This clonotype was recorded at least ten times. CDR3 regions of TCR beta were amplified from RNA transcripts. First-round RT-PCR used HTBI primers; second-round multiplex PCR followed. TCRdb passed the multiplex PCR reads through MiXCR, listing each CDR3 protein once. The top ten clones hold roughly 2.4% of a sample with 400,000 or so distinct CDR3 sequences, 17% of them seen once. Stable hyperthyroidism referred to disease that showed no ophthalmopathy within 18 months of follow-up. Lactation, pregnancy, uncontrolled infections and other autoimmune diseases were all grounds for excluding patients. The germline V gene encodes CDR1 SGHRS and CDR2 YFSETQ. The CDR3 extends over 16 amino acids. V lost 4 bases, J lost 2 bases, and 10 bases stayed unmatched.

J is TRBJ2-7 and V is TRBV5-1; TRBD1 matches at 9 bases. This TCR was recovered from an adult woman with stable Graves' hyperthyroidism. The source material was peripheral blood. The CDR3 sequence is CASSLRQGEMPYEQYF. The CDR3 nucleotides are TGCGCCAGCAGCCTAAGACAGGGGGAAATGCCCTACGAGCAGTACTTC.